This is a list of T cell receptor beta chains from one sample in a study of long-term antiretroviral therapy in people with HIV. The method was immunoSEQ multiplex PCR; TCRdb's version includes in-frame clones alone and lacks a portion of them. The profile shows 34,000 or so clones, 85% of them singletons. The sequences come from unsorted PBMCs, collected approximately 3.5 years after starting antiretroviral therapy. Receptors originate from a man aged 18 to 30 with HIV. CDR3s include the opening cysteine and the closing phenylalanine or tryptophan. D genes are given only for firm matches. Some rows have no size entry. The others give once, few or many, or a class for an expanded clone.

>-|TRBJ2-7|-|TRBV6-5
CASSYGRGRYEQYF
TGTGCCAGCAGTTACGGTCGGGGGAGGTACGAGCAGTACTTC
>-|TRBJ1-1|-|TRBV6-4
CASSEGTEAFF
TGTGCCAGCAGTGAAGGGACTGAAGCTTTCTTT
>TRBD1|TRBJ1-1|few|TRBV4-1
CASSQGDRYTEAFF
TGCGCCAGCAGCCAAGGGGACAGGTACACTGAAGCTTTCTTT
>-|TRBJ1-1|few|TRBV15
CATSSALLKGEAFF
TGTGCCACCAGCAGCGCTCTCCTTAAAGGTGAAGCTTTCTTT
>-|TRBJ2-3|-|TRBV27
CASSSRGWTDTQYF
TGTGCCAGCAGTTCCCGGGGCTGGACAGATACGCAGTATTTT
>TRBD2|TRBJ2-7|once|TRBV5-8
CASSLLTSASYEQYF
TGTGCCAGCAGCTTGTTGACTAGCGCGTCCTACGAGCAGTACTTC
>TRBD1|TRBJ2-1|-|TRBV15
CATSRVEGAHNEQFF
TGTGCCACCAGCAGAGTAGAGGGGGCCCACAATGAGCAGTTCTTC
>TRBD2|TRBJ2-7|-|TRBV9
CASSARTSDYEQYF
TGTGCCAGCAGCGCCCGGACTAGCGATTACGAGCAGTACTTC
>-|TRBJ2-5|-|TRBV9
CASSVRQTSWETQYF
TGTGCCAGCAGCGTACGGCAGACCTCATGGGAGACCCAGTACTTC
>-|TRBJ2-1|-|TRBV5-1
CASSLYGTANNEQFF
TGCGCCAGCAGCTTGTACGGGACGGCTAACAATGAGCAGTTCTTC